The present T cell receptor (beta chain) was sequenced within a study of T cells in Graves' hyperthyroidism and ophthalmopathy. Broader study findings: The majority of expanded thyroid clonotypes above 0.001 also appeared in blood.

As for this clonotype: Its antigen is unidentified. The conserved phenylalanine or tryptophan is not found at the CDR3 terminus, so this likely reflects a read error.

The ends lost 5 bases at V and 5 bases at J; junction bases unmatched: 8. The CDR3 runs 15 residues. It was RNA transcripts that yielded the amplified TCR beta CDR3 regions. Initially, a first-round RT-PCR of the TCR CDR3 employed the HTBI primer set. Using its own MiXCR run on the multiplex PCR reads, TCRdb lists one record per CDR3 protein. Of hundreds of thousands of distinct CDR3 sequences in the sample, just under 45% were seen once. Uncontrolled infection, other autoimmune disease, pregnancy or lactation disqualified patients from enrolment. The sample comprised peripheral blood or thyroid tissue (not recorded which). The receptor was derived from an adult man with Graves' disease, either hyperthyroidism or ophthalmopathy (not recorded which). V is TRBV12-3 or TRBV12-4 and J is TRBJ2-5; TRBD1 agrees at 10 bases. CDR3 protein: CASSPGQGELETQYL. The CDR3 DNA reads TGTGCCAGCAGTCCCGGACAGGGGGAGCTTGAGACCCAGTACCTC.